This note documents a single T cell receptor beta chain sequence. TCRdb reanalysed the RT-PCR reads using MiXCR and keeps one entry per CDR3 protein. The data show roughly 200,000 distinct CDR3 sequences, with roughly two fifths seen just once and about 35% held by the top ten. V shed 4 bases and J 7 bases; nucleotides not matched to a gene: 5. The CDR3 contains 15 residues. Germline V CDR1 and CDR2: MGHDK, SYGVNS. The data are from a study of patients and donors after allogeneic stem cell transplantation. V is TRBV25-1 and J is TRBJ1-6; 9 nucleotides agree with TRBD1. This clonotype was sampled from a human donor who was either an allogeneic HSCT recipient or a stem cell or donor lymphocyte infusion donor (not recorded which). It is not recorded whose cells these are; they may come from a transplant donor. Sequences were obtained from blood, either unsorted or a sorted T cell fraction (not recorded which). CDR3 residues: CASSVTGQGNSPLHF. CDR3 nucleotides: TGTGCCAGCAGTGTTACCGGACAGGGGAATTCACCCCTCCACTTT. The full variable domain, its missing parts supplied by reference TRBV25-1 and TRBJ1-6, is EADIYQTPRYLVIGTGKKITLECSQTMGHDKMYWYQQDPGMELHLIHYSYGVNSTEKGDLSSESTVSRIRTEHFPLTLESARPSHTSQYLCASSVTGQGNSPLHFGNGTRLTVT.